This TCR beta chain was observed in a study of T cell responses to AZD1222 COVID-19 vaccine. General study results and limits: White British donors predominated, females outnumbered males, and clonal diversity was possibly underestimated. Reportedly, close to half of spike-specific TCRs are directed against unmutated variant regions. Baseline seropositives among AZD1222 recipients totaled only five or six. Elevations in Spike-specific TCR breadth and depth followed administration of two AZD1222 doses.

Of note for this clone: Antigen: not known.

TCRdb keeps only in-frame clones here, not all; method: immunoSEQ multiplex PCR. The sample consists of 69,000 or so clones, 70% to 90% of them appearing once. This sequence originates from an adult who received the AZD1222 COVID-19 vaccine. Sequenced material: peripheral blood, taken 28 days after the second AZD1222 dose.

The CDR3 DNA reads TGTGCCAGCAGCCTTAGCACAGATACGCAGTATTTT. This gives the protein CASSLSTDTQYF. The V gene is TRBV5-4, the J gene TRBJ2-3; unclear D gene. Per germline, CDR1 SGHNT and CDR2 YYREEE (reference sequence). CDR3 length: 12 amino acids. V dropped 4 bases and J dropped 0 bases, with 3 bases sitting between them. The full variable domain, in which reference TRBV5-4 and TRBJ2-3 provide the parts outside the CDR3, is ETGVTQSPTHLIKTRGQQVTLRCSSQSGHNTVSWYQQALGQGPQFIFQYYREEENGRGNFPPRFSGLQFPNYSSELNVNALELDDSALYLCASSLSTDTQYFGPGTRLTVL.